The subject of this entry is one T cell receptor (beta chain). The antigen it binds to is not known. Per-base quality was not reported, and no clone a single base away is much larger than it. This record comes from a study of cytomegalovirus exposure and HLA in healthy donors (TCRdb year 2017). Study-level background: According to an earlier analysis of a few hundred of the donors, about 170 million T cells yielded over 100 million unique TCR beta sequences and 276 Gb of sequence data. Alongside the repertoire data, information on donor age, sex, ethnicity and CMV serostatus was compiled. To predict cytomegalovirus infection status, the study brought together high-throughput TCR immunosequencing, statistical association of individual TCRs with disease status, and machine learning. About 330 gigabases of sequencing data and around 88 million unique TCR sequences made up an early release that covered about 640 HLA-typed donors. An earlier analysis of more than 450 of the donors used high-throughput TCR beta sequencing to judge whether each TCR beta V gene segment behaved as functional or pseudogenic. The T cell repertoires of under 750 subjects were profiled by immunosequencing and related to cytomegalovirus serostatus. The study aimed to test whether signatures of past pathogen exposure could be identified by cataloging public T cell receptors. HLA typing included class I and class II loci at four-digit resolution. The number of typed donors differed by locus: about 620-640 for A, B, C, DRB1 and DQB1; 500 to 550 for DQA1; some 590 for DPA1; and roughly 450 for DPB1. Of the 398 genotyped donors, roughly 85% fell in the genetic ancestry cluster associated with self-reported Caucasian donors. Among around 400 genotyped donors of the cohort, an average of about 240,000 unique TCR beta nucleotide sequences were sequenced per donor, roughly 20% of them non-productive. In addition to the first cohort of hundreds of subjects, a separate validation cohort of 120 different subjects was used. Four or five DR-DQ haplotypes were handled as single units for association and clustering, since linkage in the cohort was strong. All discovery cohort repertoires had been generated using a single sequencing platform. A later genetic analysis used genome-wide SNP genotypes for about 65% of the roughly 670 donors, treating that subset as a discovery cohort. Rather than using new phenotypic data, the later analysis identified candidate immune exposures from TCR beta sequences and from how often those sequences occurred across donors. In a later analysis, previously published TCR beta repertoires from 666 donors were re-analyzed and high-resolution HLA genotyping was added so that TCR occurrence patterns could be studied. Beyond this particular receptor, the publication reports: A cluster of highly shared sequence variants was judged likely to represent a technical artifact of the sequencing pipeline. In a later genetic analysis, a missense DCLRE1C variant was associated with V-gene and J-gene trimming of TCR beta chains, and the association was replicated in an independent cohort. Correlated functional status among segregating V segments might reflect linkage disequilibrium, but an unknown experimental factor could not be ruled out. An earlier analysis of around 600 of the donors showed that most TCR beta V segments appeared in productive rearrangements either about 90% or about 30% of the time, which broadly matched IMGT annotations. Because counts were too low, about 15 rarely observed V segments, including chromosome 9 orphons, were left out of the earlier analysis of several hundred of the donors. Compared with the roughly 710-donor mean, donors in an Asian-associated ancestry cluster had fewer N-insertions in productive TCRs, according to a later genetic analysis. Assigning TCR associations to individual alleles was difficult when HLA alleles, especially DR and DQ, strongly co-occurred. The cohort was sequenced for TCR beta chains only, and without alpha or paired-chain data the features that could be detected were limited. The presence/absence analyses assumed that sequencing depth was roughly uniform across donors, and that assumption may not be true. It was suggested by the authors that the approach could potentially be generalized to other disease states and immunological phenotypes. Because the 87-base-pair reads could not distinguish some IMGT-functional V segments, including TRBV6-2 and TRBV6-3, those segments were excluded. In vitro tests confirmed that three of the cytomegalovirus-associated TCR beta chains recognize cytomegalovirus antigens. According to a later analysis, most CMV-associated TCR beta chains appeared to be HLA-restricted, and the HLA associations seemed to be driven largely by CMV exposure. HLA typing was unavailable for some donors at each locus, so association tests used only the typed subset. Cytomegalovirus status was reported to be diagnosed by the classifier with high specificity and sensitivity in both the original and validation cohorts. The study gave a list of some 150 TCR beta chains associated with cytomegalovirus. Most TCR sequences were observed very rarely across donors, whereas some public TCRs were present in many individuals. A later analysis associated around 16,000 TCR beta sequences with specific HLA alleles at a false discovery rate of 0.05. In a later analysis, the rate of TCR association differed among HLA loci, with DRB1 alleles having the most associated TCRs and HLA-C alleles having the fewest. A later analysis found that HLA-associated TCR beta chains were more clonally expanded and had lower generation probabilities than equally common non-associated chains. A later analysis reported that several top co-occurrence clusters appeared linked to parvovirus B19, influenza, CMV and Epstein-Barr virus. The only immune exposure information available for the cohort was CMV serostatus. A further reported finding was that TCR beta sequences accurately predicted the HLA-A and HLA-B alleles for most subjects in the first cohort.

V loses 0 bases, J loses 5 bases, and the germline ends lie 13 bases apart. Its CDR3 holds 15 amino acids, cysteine through phenylalanine. Left in the record is the CDR3 DNA by itself, 45 bases read in frame from the first base. The germline V gene sets CDR1 to MNHEY and CDR2 to SVGAGI. The cohort comprised 666 healthy bone marrow donors. At the time of sampling, all cohort members were nominally healthy, though unrecorded immune exposures were likely present. The donor tested CMV seronegative, placing the donor among the 350 to 400 seronegative members of the cohort. Each donor provided a peripheral blood sample, and peripheral blood mononuclear cells were used for TCR beta sequencing. Genomic DNA was extracted from the blood cell samples with the Qiagen DNeasy Blood Extraction Kit. The library was generated by the immunoSEQ multiplex PCR assay. For the multiplex PCR, a mixture combining 60 forward primers for TCR Vbeta segments and 13 reverse primers for TCR Jbeta segments was used. The CDR3 region of rearranged TCR beta genes was amplified from genomic DNA with a multiplex PCR assay. On the Illumina HiSeq System, the amplified TCR beta libraries were sequenced as 87-base-pair reads. The original methods were these. A later analysis counted about 76 million unique TCR beta chains across the 670 or so repertoires, and around 9.9 million of these chains were shared by at least two donors. Raw reads were error-corrected and collapsed into unique sequences by a nearest-neighbor algorithm in which closely related sequences were merged to remove PCR and sequencing errors. To assign V, D and J gene segments, CDR3 sequences were aligned to IMGT reference sequences. Each retained sequence needed at least a six-nucleotide match to both a V gene segment and a J gene segment. A rearrangement counted as productive if the CDR3 had no stop codons and remained in frame with V and J, and every other rearrangement counted as non-productive. CDR3 was defined according to IMGT convention as the region running from the second conserved V-encoded cysteine to the conserved J-encoded phenylalanine. In an earlier analysis of more than 550 of the donors, sequences lacking an unambiguous match to a single V gene segment were excluded. In an earlier analysis of roughly 600 of the donors, a V segment was called functional when productive rearrangements were above 56.7%, and segregating when the standard deviation between donors exceeded 5%. To diagnose cytomegalovirus status from the catalog of TCR beta chain sequences, a statistical classification framework was built. A later analysis assigned V and J genes by comparing TCR nucleotide sequences with IMGT/GENE-DB human TR gene sequences. The TCRdist pipeline was used in a later analysis to assign CDR3 sequences and most-parsimonious VDJ recombination scenarios. A later analysis defined each TCR beta chain by its CDR3 amino acid sequence plus V-gene family, and excluded reads lacking a unique V-gene family. To address suspected cross-contamination and a sequencing artifact, a later analysis removed approximately 590 highly shared, low-generation-probability nucleotide sequences. In a later analysis, a clonal expansion index was calculated for each public chain from normalized within-repertoire ranks of inferred template counts. In a later analysis, generation probabilities were computed with a VDJ recombination model fitted to out-of-frame rearrangements, and the resulting probabilities were checked against IGoR. Hypergeometric tests were used in a later analysis to score TCR-TCR, TCR-HLA and TCR-CMV co-occurrence, with a repertoire-size bias correction applied to the TCR pairs. In a later analysis, false discovery rates were estimated by permuting HLA or CMV assignments 20 times. In a later analysis, co-occurring TCRs were grouped using DBSCAN, and TCRdist sequence similarity was added for clustering within HLA-allele-positive subsets. Co-occurrence clustering excluded repertoires with fewer than 30,000 or more than 120,000 public chains, plus five with anomalous nucleotide sharing. Not all clones reach the TCRdb copy of this immuneACCESS table, which keeps in-frame sequences only. Checked studies attribute under half of the gap to unresolved V genes and leave the rest unexplained. V, J and clone size reflect that table, while D and trimming were determined from the DNA. The sample contains approximately 290,000 clones, roughly 80% of them found a single time. 0.3% of the sample is held by the ten biggest clonotypes.

The receptor's source is a girl aged 2-10 years in good health and CMV-seronegative. Source material: PBMCs. This chain joins TRBV6-5 to TRBJ2-5; a tentative D match to TRBD2 spans 5 bases. The nucleotide sequence is given as TGTGCCAGCAGTTACTCGGTGGCGGGCGGGGAGACCCAGTACTTC. Its amino acids are CASSYSVAGGETQYF.